The present T cell receptor beta chain was sequenced within a study of Ad26.COV2.S vaccination and SARS-CoV-2 variants. Stated treatment: roughly 19 received Ad26.COV2.S at low or high dose, single or two shots; 5 received placebo; per-sample allocation not given. Specimen acquisition occurred on day 63 following the initial vaccine or placebo injection. Generated by immunoSEQ multiplex PCR, the TCRdb table keeps only in-frame clones and is missing some. Of 350,000 to 500,000 clones detected, around 91% appear once; the ten largest clones hold approximately 4.5%. V was shortened by 5 bases and J by 10 bases, with 12 bases between the two germline ends. CDR1 and CDR2 (germline): SNHLY, FYNNEI. The CDR3 covers 13 residues.

This specimen was peripheral blood, taken in a trial of Ad26.COV2.S vaccine versus placebo. This chain links TRBV2 with TRBJ1-6; no definite D call. The sequence derives from a person aged 18-65 years who received the Ad26.COV2.S COVID-19 vaccine or a placebo. CDR3 DNA sequence: TGTGCCAGCAGTCAGATCCGGGAATCACCCCTCCACTTT. Translated, it gives CASSQIRESPLHF.